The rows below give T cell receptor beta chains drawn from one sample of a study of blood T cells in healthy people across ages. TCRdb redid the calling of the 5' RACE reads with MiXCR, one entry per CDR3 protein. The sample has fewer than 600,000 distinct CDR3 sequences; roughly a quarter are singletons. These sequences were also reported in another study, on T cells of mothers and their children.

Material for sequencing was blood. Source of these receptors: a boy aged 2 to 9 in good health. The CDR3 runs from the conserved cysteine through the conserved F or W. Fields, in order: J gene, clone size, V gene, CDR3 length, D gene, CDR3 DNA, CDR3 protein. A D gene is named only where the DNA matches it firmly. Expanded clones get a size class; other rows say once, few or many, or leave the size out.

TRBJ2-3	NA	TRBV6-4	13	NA	TGTGCCAGCAGTGACCGAACAGGGGATACGCAGTATTTT	CASSDRTGDTQYF
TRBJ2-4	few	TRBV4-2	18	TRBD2	TGTGCCAGCAGCCAAGCTTTAACGGGGGGTCATGCCAAAAACATTCAGTACTTC	CASSQALTGGHAKNIQYF
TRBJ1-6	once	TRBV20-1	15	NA	TGCAGTGCGCCGGACAGCATCTCCTATAATTCACCCCTCCACTTT	CSAPDSISYNSPLHF
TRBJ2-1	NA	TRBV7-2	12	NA	TGTGCCAGCAGCTCTCCGGGAGATGAGCAGTTCTTC	CASSSPGDEQFF
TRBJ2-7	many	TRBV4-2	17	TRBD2	TGTGCCAGCAGCCAAGATGGACTAGCGGGGGCACGCTACGAGCAGTACTTC	CASSQDGLAGARYEQYF
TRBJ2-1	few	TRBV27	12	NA	TGTGCCAGCAGTTTTTTGGGCAATGAGCAGTTCTTC	CASSFLGNEQFF
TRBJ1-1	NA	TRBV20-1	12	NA	TGCAGTGCTAGTTCCTCGAACACTGAAGCTTTCTTT	CSASSSNTEAFF
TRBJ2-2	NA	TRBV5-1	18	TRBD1	TGCGCCAGCAGCTTGGGCTGTGACAGGGGGCAAAGAACCGGGGAGCTGTTTTTT	CASSLGCDRGQRTGELFF
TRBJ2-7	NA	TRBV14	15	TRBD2	TGTGCCAGCAGCCAAGGGGGACTAGCGTTCTACGAGCAGTACTTC	CASSQGGLAFYEQYF
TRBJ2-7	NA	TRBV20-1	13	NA	TGCAGTGCTAGGCGTCAGGGGACCTACGAGCAGCACTTC	CSARRQGTYEQHF
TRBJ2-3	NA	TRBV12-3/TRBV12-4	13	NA	TGTGCCAGCAGTAACAGGGTCACAGATACGCAGTATTTT	CASSNRVTDTQYF
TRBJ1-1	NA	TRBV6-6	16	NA	TGTGCCAGCAGCCTTTCTAACCTCCGAGGAGACACTGAAGCTTTCTTT	CASSLSNLRGDTEAFF
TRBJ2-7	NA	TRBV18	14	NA	TGTGCCAGCTCACCTACCCTGGCGGCACGGGAGCAGTACTTC	CASSPTLAAREQYF
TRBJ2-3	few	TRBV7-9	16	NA	TGTGCCAGCAGCAAAGGACGGGGGAGTAGCACAGATACGCAGTATTTT	CASSKGRGSSTDTQYF
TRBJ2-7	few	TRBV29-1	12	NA	TGCAGCGTTTTCGCAGGGAACCACGAGCAGTACTTC	CSVFAGNHEQYF
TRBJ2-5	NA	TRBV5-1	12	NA	TGCGCCAGCGGCGGGAGCAGGGGCACCCAGTACTTC	CASGGSRGTQYF
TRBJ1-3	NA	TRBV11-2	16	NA	TGTGCCAGCAGCTTAGGCAGGGGCTACGATGGAAACACCATATATTTT	CASSLGRGYDGNTIYF
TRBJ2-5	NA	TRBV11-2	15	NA	TGTGCCAGCAGCCCCCGGGACTTTTGGAGGGATGAGCAGTACTTC	CASSPRDFWRDEQYF
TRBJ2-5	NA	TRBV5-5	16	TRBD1	TGTGCCAGCAGCTTGGGGGTAAGGGGGCGAAGCGAGACCCAGTACTTC	CASSLGVRGRSETQYF
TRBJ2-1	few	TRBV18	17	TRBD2	TGTGCCAGCTCACCCCTTAGTGCGCGGGGGGTCTACAATGAGCAGTTCTTC	CASSPLSARGVYNEQFF
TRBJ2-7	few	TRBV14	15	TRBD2	TGTGCCAGCAGCCACTTTAGCGGGCCTTCCTACGAGCAGTACTTC	CASSHFSGPSYEQYF
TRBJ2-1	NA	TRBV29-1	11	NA	TGCAGCGTAGCCCTTGACGCCGTGCAGTTCTTC	CSVALDAVQFF
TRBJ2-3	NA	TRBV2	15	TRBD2	TGTGCCACCCGTGGGGGGATCGGGGGGGCAGATACGCAGTATTTT	CATRGGIGGADTQYF
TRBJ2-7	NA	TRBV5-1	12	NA	TGCGCCAGCAGCTTGACGTTCTACGAGCAGTACTTC	CASSLTFYEQYF
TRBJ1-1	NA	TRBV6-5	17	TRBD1	TGTGCCAGCAGTTACGGCCCGGGACAGGGGATCGGCACTGAAGCTTTCTTT	CASSYGPGQGIGTEAFF
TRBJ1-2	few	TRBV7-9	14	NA	TGTGCCAGCAGCTTAGAGGGACTTAACTATGGCTACACCTTC	CASSLEGLNYGYTF
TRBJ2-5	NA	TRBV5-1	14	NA	TGCGCCAGCAGCTTGGACGCGCTTCAAGAGACCCAGTACTTC	CASSLDALQETQYF
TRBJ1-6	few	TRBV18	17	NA	TGTGCCAGCTCACCCCGCTCCAGGGTTTCCTATAATTCACCCCTCCACTTT	CASSPRSRVSYNSPLHF
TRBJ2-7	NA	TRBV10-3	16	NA	TGTGCCATCAGTGAGTCGAATCCCGGGTTGAGTTACGAGCAGTACTTC	CAISESNPGLSYEQYF
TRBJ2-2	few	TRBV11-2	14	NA	TGTGCCAGCAGCTTAGTGGCAAGAGGCGGGGAGCTGTTTTTT	CASSLVARGGELFF
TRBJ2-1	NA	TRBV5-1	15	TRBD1	TGCGCCAGCGGTACCACGGGACAGGGGTACAATGAGCAGTTCTTC	CASGTTGQGYNEQFF
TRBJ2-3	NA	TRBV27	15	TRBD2	TGTGCCAGCAGTTCCCCCCTAGCGGGCACAGATACGCAGTATTTT	CASSSPLAGTDTQYF
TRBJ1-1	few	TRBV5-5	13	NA	TGTGCCAGCAGCCACTACAAAGTCGGGGAAGCTTTCTTT	CASSHYKVGEAFF
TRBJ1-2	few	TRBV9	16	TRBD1	TGTGCCAGCAGCGGATTACCTCCGGACAGGCCCTATGGCTACACCTTC	CASSGLPPDRPYGYTF
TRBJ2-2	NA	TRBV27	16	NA	TGTGCCAGCAGTTTAAATTACAGGGTCAACACCGGGGAGCTGTTTTTT	CASSLNYRVNTGELFF
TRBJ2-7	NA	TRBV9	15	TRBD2	TGTGCCAGCAGCGGGGGGACTAGCGCTTCCTACGAGCAGTACTTC	CASSGGTSASYEQYF
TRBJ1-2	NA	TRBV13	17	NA	TGTGCCAGCAGCTCGCAAGATAGGGGTGAGGGGGACTATGGCTACACCTTC	CASSSQDRGEGDYGYTF
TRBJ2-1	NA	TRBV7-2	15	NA	TGTGCCAGCAGCTCGGACCCCAGCTCCTACAATGAGCAGTTCTTC	CASSSDPSSYNEQFF
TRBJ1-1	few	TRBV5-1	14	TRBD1	TGCGCCAGCAGCTGGGGGGACAGGGGTTCTGAAGCTTTCTTT	CASSWGDRGSEAFF
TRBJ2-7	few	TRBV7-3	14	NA	TGTGCCAGCAGCTCACTTAGCGGACCCTACGAGCAGTACTTC	CASSSLSGPYEQYF
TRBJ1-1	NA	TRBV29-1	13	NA	TGCAGCGCCGGGGGGTGGGAGGGCACTGAAGCTTTCTTT	CSAGGWEGTEAFF
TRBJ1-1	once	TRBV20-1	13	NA	TGCAGTGCTAGAGATCCTAGGAAGACTGAAGCTTTCTTT	CSARDPRKTEAFF
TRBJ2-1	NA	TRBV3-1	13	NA	TGTGCCAGCAGCCCCCGGGGGCGAGGTGAGCAGTTCTTC	CASSPRGRGEQFF
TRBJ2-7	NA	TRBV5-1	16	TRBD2	TGCGCCAGCAGCCTCCTCAGGACTAGCGGGAGGTACGAGCAGTACTTC	CASSLLRTSGRYEQYF
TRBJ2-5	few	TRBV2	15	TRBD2	TGTGCCAGCAGTGCTCTAGCGGGAGCTCGAGAGACCCAGTACTTC	CASSALAGARETQYF
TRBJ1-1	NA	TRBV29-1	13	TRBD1	TGCAGCGCCATGGGACAGGGGAACACTGAAGCTTTCTTT	CSAMGQGNTEAFF
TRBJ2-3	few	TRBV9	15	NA	TGTGCCAGCAGCGTAGACCAGGGGAGGGTAGATACGCAGTATTTT	CASSVDQGRVDTQYF
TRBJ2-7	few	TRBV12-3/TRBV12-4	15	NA	TGTGCCAGCAGTTTTCGTAGCTTTACCTCCTACGAGCAGTACTTC	CASSFRSFTSYEQYF
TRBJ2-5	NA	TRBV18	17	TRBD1	TGTGCCAGCACCAAAACCATCTCCGGGACAGGGGTACAGACCCAGTACTTC	CASTKTISGTGVQTQYF
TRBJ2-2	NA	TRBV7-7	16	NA	TGTGCTAGCAGCGAGCTGGGAACCTCGAACACCGGGGAGCTGTTTTTT	CASSELGTSNTGELFF
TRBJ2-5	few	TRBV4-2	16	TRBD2	TGTGCCAGCAGCCAAGATCCTAGCGGGGGGTCCGGGACCCAGTACTTC	CASSQDPSGGSGTQYF